Described below is a single T cell receptor (beta chain) sequence and its context. What this receptor recognizes is not known. It has no much larger one-base neighbor in the sample; base qualities were not kept. The CDR3 numbers 15 residues from cysteine through phenylalanine. CDR3 DNA only is kept here, 45 bases in frame from base 1. From the germline V gene, CDR1 is SGHAT and CDR2 is FQNNGV. Trimming removed 5 bases from V and 1 base from J, leaving 11 bases between the germline ends. Every donor in the study was a healthy Caucasian. The twin cohort comprised three pairs of female monozygotic twins, all aged about 18 to 29 years. RNA for TCR libraries was isolated from peripheral blood mononuclear cells. The data were obtained in a study of identical twins (TCRdb year 2016). With regard to the full study: To test whether fetal clonotypes persist, the study used deep sequencing on TCR alpha and beta repertoires from monozygotic twins, unrelated adults of various ages, and cord blood. Replicate twin experiments were performed at different times using different library preparation protocols to rule out contamination. Broader findings and caveats from the paper: Zero-insertion analyses could be partly confounded by invariant T cells such as MAIT and iNKT, though diverse VJ usage argued against such confounding for most clonotypes. Recombination models systematically underestimated out-of-frame TCR alpha sharing in monozygotic twins but agreed with sharing between unrelated individuals. Compared with coincidental sharing between unrelated individuals, an excess of low generation-probability sequences was observed among out-of-frame TCR alpha sequences shared between twins. Excess twin sharing in beta out-of-frame sequences was weaker because fewer shared sequences lowered the signal-to-noise ratio. Fewer insertions were carried by abundant cord blood beta clonotypes, a similar but weaker trend appeared in young adult naive repertoires, and no such trend appeared in memory repertoires. Because the same donors could not be followed over many years, the conclusions depended on cross-sectional statistical analysis.

The method behind the library was 5' RACE. Sequencing relied on an Illumina HiSeq 2000. Template switching introduced a universal primer binding site; the final cDNA contained a unique molecular identifier, enabling accurate counting of TCR cDNA molecules. First-strand cDNA for TCR alpha and beta chains was synthesized from specific primers in the conserved constant-segment region. To control for contamination, each cDNA library was double barcoded with a SMART-Mk sample barcode plus Illumina barcodes. TruSeq adapter sequences and Illumina sample barcodes were added in two successive PCR steps. The Illumina HiSeq platform was used with custom primers to sequence TCR alpha and beta cDNA libraries. On the authors' methods: Raw reads were processed with MiGEC to extract unique molecular identifiers, and MiXCR was used to determine CDR3 positions. Recombination models were inferred per individual with the repgenHMM and IGoR tools using an EM algorithm. The tcR package in R was used for shared clonotype analysis, with sharing normalized by the product of cloneset sizes. Out-of-frame nonproductive sequences were analyzed to study raw recombination free of thymic and clonal selection effects. The raw public reads went through TCRdb reprocessing: fastp at Q25, MiXCR clone calling, in-frame beta chains kept. Merged by CDR3 protein, the rows form single entries marked with the most common genes and DNA. TCRdb's processing, not the authors', yielded these V and J calls. Recorded for this sample are hundreds of thousands of distinct CDR3 sequences; approximately 21% of them occurred a single time. Approximately 4.5% of the sample is held by the ten biggest clonotypes.

Another study also made use of these data, one on T cells expressing NK-cell markers. The second study reports: Three sorted T-cell subsets (CD3+CD56+NKG2C+, CD3+CD56+NKG2C- and CD3+CD56-NKG2C+) from fewer than 10 donors had their TCR beta-chain repertoires profiled. Of the eight sequenced donors, seven were found to be HCMV-seropositive and one was found to be HCMV-seronegative. To restrict sorting to alphabetaTCR-expressing T cells, an anti-gammadeltaTCR antibody was added in several experiments. In roughly 6 donors, the dominant CD3+CD56+NKG2C+ clonotypes were among the top 10 CD8+ clonotypes and accounted for roughly 1.0-8% of CD8+ T cells. Those dominant clonotypes were again the most abundant among CD3+CD56-NKG2C+ cells in a handful of donors, at about 28.3-65%. Whether the expanded NKG2C-expressing T cell clones were specific for HCMV antigens remained unclear. Randomly selected healthy volunteers, three men and five women, were used as the eight sequenced donors. HCMV-specific IgG was detected in serum with a commercial ELISA kit to determine HCMV serostatus. Bulk peripheral blood T-cell repertoires were additionally sequenced from unsorted PBMC for roughly six donors. MIGEC was used to demultiplex reads and group the reads by UMI, and MiTCR was used to assemble and quantify clonotypes. Only TCR cDNA sequences supported by at least two reads were kept to exclude erroneous sequences. The tcR package was used for downstream repertoire analysis, with clonotypes matched between fractions based on CDR3 nucleotide sequence plus V segment. VDJmatch was used to annotate antigen specificity against VDJdb, with one amino acid substitution in CDR3 allowed.

The material sequenced was PBMCs. This TCR came from a woman between 18 and 30 years old in good health. Recombination joined TRBV11-2 with TRBJ2-2; tentative D gene TRBD1, with 5 bases matching. This receptor carries the CDR3 CASSPLRGNTGELFF. The nucleotide sequence is given as TGTGCCAGCAGCCCGCTTAGGGGGAACACCGGGGAGCTGTTTTTT.